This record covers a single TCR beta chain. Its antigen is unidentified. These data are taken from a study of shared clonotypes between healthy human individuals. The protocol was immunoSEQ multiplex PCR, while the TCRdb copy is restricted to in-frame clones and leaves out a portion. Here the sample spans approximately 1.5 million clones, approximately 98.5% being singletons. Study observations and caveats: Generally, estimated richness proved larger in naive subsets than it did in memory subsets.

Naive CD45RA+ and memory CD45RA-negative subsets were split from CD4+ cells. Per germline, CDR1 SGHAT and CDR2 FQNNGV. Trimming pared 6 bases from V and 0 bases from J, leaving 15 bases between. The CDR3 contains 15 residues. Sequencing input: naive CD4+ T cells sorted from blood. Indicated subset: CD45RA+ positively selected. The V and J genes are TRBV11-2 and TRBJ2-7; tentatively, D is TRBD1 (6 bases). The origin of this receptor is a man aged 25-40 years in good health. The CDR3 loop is CASRTGHLFSYEQYF. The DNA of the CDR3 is TGTGCCAGCAGGACGGGACATTTGTTCTCCTACGAGCAGTACTTC.